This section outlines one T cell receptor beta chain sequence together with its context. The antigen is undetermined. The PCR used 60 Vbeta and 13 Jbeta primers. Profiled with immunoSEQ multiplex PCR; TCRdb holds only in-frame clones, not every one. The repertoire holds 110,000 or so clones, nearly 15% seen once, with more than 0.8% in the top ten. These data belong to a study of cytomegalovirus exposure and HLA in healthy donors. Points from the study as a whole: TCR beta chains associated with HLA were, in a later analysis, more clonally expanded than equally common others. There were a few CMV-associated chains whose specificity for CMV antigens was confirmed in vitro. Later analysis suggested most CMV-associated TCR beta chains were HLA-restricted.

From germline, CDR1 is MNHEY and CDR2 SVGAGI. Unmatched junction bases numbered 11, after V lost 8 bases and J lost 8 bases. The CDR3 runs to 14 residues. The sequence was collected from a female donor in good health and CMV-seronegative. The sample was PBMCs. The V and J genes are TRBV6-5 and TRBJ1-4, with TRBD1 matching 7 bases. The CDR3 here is CASRTRGRSEKLFF. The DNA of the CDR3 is TGTGCCAGCCGCACCAGGGGGAGGAGCGAAAAACTGTTTTTT.